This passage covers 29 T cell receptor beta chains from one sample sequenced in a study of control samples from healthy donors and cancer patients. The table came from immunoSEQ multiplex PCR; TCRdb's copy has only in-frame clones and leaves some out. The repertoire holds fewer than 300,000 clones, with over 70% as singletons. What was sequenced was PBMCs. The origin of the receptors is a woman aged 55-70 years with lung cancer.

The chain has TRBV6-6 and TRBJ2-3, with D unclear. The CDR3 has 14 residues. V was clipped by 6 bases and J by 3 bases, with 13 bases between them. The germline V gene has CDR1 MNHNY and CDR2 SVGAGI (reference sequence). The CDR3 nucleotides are TGTGCCAGCAGCCTCACCCGCTTGACAGATACGCAGTATTTT. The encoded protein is CASSLTRLTDTQYF.

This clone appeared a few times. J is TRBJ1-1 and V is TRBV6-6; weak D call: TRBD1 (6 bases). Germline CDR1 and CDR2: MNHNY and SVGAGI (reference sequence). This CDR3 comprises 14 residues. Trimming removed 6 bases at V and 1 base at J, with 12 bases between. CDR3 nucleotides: TGTGCCAGCAGGGGGACACGGACGAACACTGAAGCTTTCTTT. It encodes CASRGTRTNTEAFF.

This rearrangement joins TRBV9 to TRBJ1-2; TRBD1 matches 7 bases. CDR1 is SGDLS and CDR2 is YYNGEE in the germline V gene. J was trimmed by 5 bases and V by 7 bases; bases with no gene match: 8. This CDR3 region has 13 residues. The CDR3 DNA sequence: TGTGCCAGCTCGGTGCCAGGGGGATATGGCTACACCTTC. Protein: CASSVPGGYGYTF.

The CDR3 DNA is TGTGCCAGCAGGCGAGGGTACGACGAGCAGTACTTC. The encoded protein is CASRRGYDEQYF. The V gene is TRBV2, the J gene TRBJ2-7, with a tentative D call TRBD2 (5 bases). Germline V gene lookup returns CDR1 SNHLY and CDR2 FYNNEI. The CDR3 is made up of 12 amino acids. V was cut by 6 bases and J by 5 bases, with 11 bases left in between.

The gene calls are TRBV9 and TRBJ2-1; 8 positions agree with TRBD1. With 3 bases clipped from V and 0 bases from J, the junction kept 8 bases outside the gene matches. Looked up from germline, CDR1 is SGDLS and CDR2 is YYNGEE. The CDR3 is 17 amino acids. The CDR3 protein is CASSAGLTGASYNEQFF. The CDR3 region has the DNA TGTGCCAGCAGCGCCGGTTTGACAGGGGCCTCCTACAATGAGCAGTTCTTC.

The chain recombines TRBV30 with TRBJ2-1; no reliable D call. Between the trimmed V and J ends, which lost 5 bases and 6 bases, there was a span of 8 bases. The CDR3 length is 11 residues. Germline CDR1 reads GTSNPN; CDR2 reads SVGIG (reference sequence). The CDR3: CAWGSVNEQFF. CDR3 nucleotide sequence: TGTGCCTGGGGGTCGGTCAATGAGCAGTTCTTC.

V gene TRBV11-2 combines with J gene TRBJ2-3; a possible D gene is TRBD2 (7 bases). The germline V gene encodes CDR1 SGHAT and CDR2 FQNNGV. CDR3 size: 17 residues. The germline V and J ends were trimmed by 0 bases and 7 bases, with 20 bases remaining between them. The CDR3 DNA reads TGTGCCAGCAGCTTAGATAGGGCGGGGGCCGCCCCAAATACGCAGTATTTT. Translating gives CASSLDRAGAAPNTQYF.

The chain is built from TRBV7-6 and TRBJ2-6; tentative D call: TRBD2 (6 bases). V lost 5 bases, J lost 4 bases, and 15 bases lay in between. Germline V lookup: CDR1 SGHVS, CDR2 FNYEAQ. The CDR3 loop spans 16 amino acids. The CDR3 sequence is CASSTTPGVGANVLTF. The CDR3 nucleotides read TGTGCCAGCAGCACAACCCCGGGGGTCGGGGCCAACGTCCTGACTTTC.

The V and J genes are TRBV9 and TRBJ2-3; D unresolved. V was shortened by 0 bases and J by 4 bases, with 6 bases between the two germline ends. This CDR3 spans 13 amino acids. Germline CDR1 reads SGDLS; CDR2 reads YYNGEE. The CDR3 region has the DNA TGTGCCAGCAGCGTAGCTGGGGCAGATACGCAGTATTTT. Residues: CASSVAGADTQYF.

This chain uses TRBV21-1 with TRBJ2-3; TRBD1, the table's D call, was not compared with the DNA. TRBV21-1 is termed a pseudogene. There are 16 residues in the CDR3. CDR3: CASSNGRDRGTDTQYF. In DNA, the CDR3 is TGTGCCAGCAGCAACGGCCGGGACAGGGGAACAGATACGCAGTATTTT.

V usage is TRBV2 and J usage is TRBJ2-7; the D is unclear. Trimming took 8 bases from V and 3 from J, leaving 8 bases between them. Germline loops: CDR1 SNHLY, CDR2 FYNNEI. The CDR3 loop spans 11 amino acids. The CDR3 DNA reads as TGTGCCAGCGCCCAGGACTACGAGCAGTACTTC. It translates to CASAQDYEQYF.

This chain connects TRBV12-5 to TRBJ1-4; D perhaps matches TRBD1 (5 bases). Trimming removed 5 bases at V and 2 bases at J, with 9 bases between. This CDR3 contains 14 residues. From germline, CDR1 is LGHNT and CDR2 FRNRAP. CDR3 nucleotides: TGTGCTAGTGGTCTCGGGGGGACTAATGAAAAACTGTTTTTT. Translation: CASGLGGTNEKLFF.

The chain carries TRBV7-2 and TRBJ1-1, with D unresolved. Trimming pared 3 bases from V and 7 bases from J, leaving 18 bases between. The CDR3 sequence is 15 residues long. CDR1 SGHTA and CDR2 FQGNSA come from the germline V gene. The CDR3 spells CASSFSGGNQNEAFF. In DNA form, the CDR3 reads TGTGCCAGCAGCTTCTCAGGAGGGAACCAAAATGAAGCTTTCTTT. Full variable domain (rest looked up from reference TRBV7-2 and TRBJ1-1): GAGVSQSPSNKVTEKGKDVELRCDPISGHTALYWYRQSLGQGLEFLIYFQGNSAPDKSGLPSDRFSAERTGGSVSTLTIQRTQQEDSAVYLCASSFSGGNQNEAFFGQGTRLTVV.

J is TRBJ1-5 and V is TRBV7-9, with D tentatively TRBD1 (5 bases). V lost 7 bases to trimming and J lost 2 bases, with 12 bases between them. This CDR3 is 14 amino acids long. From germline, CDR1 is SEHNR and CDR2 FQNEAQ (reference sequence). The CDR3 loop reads CASTSGAGNQPQHF. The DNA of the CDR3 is TGTGCCAGCACCTCCGGGGCCGGCAATCAGCCCCAGCATTTT.

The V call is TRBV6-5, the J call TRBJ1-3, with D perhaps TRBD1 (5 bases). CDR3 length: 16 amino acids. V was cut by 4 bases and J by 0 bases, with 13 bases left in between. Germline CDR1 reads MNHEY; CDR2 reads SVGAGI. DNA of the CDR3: TGTGCCAGCAGTTCCCAGGGAGGGCACTCTGGAAACACCATATATTTT. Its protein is CASSSQGGHSGNTIYF.

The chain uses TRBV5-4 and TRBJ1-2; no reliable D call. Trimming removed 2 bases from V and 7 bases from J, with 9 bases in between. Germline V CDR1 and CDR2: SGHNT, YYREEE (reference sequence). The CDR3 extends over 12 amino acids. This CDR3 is CASSLTDAGYTF. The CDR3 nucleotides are TGTGCCAGCAGCTTAACCGACGCTGGCTACACCTTC.

CDR3 protein: CASSTGDTQYF. The CDR3 coding sequence is TGTGCCAGCAGCACAGGGGATACGCAGTATTTT. The V gene is TRBV7-3, the J gene TRBJ2-3, with D perhaps matching TRBD1 (6 bases). The ends were cut back, 5 bases at V and 6 bases at J, with 6 bases in the middle. The CDR3 contains 11 residues. Germline assignment: CDR1 SGHTA and CDR2 FQGTGA.

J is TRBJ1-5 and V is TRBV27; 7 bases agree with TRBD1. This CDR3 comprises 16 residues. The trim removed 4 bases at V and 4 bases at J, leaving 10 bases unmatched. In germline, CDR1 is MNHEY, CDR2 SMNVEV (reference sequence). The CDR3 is CASSSNKGGFNQPQHF. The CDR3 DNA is TGTGCCAGCAGTTCTAATAAAGGGGGCTTTAATCAGCCCCAGCATTTT.

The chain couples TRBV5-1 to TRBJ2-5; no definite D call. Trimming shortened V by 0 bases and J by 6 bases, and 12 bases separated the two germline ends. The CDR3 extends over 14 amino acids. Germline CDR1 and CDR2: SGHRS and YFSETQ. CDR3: CASSLVLRKKTQYF. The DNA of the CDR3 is TGCGCCAGCAGCTTGGTCCTCCGGAAAAAGACCCAGTACTTC.

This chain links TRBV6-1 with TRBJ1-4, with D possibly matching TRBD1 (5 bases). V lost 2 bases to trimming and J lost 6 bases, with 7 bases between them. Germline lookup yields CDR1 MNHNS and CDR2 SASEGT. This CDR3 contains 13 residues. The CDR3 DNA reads TGTGCCAGCAGTGAAATGACAGATGAAAAACTGTTTTTT. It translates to CASSEMTDEKLFF.

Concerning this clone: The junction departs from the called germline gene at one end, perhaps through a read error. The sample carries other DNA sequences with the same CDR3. The CDR3 region has the DNA TGTGCCAGCTGTTTGGGCGGGGGGGCCCGGGATCAGCCCCAGCATTTT. It codes for CASCLGGGARDQPQHF. The chain is built from TRBV28 and TRBJ1-5; possibly TRBD1 for D (6 bases). Germline loops: CDR1 MDHEN, CDR2 SYDVKM. The CDR3 contains 16 residues. The full variable domain, rest sourced from reference TRBV28 and TRBJ1-5, is DVKVTQSSRYLVKRTGEKVFLECVQDMDHENMFWYRQDPGLGLRLIYFSYDVKMKEKGDIPEGYSVSREKKERFSLILESASTNQTSMYLCASCLGGGARDQPQHFGDGTRLSIL.

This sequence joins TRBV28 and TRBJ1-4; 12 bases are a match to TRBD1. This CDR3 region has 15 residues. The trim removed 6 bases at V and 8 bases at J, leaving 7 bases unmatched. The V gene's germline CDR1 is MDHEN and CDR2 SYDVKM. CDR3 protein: CASRNPGTGGEKLFF. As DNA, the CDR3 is TGTGCCAGCAGAAACCCCGGGACAGGGGGCGAAAAACTGTTTTTT.

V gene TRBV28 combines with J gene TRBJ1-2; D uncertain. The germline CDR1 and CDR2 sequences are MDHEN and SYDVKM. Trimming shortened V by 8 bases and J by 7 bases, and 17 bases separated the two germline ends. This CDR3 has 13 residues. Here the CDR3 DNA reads TGTGCCAGCCGGTCCGCTGGGTACGGTGGCTACACCTTC. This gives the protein CASRSAGYGGYTF.

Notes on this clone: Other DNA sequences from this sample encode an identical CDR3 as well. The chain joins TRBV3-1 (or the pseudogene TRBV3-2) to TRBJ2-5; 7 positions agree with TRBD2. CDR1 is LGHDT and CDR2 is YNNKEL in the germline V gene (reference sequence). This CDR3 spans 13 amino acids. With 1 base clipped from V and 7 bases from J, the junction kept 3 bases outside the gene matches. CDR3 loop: CASSQVPGGTQYF. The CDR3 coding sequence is TGTGCCAGCAGCCAAGTTCCGGGGGGGACCCAGTACTTC.

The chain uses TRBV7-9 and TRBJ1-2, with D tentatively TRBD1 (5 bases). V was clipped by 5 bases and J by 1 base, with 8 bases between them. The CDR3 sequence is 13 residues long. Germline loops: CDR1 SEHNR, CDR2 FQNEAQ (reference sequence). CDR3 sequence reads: CASSPGVNYGYTF. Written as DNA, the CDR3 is TGTGCCAGCAGCCCGGGGGTTAACTATGGCTACACCTTC.

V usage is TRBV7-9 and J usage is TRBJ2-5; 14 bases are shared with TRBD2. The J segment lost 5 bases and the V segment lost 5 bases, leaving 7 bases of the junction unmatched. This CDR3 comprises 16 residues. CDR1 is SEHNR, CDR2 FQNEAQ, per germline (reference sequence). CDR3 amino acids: CASSPGLAGGYETQYF. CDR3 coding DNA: TGTGCCAGCAGCCCAGGACTAGCGGGGGGATACGAGACCCAGTACTTC.

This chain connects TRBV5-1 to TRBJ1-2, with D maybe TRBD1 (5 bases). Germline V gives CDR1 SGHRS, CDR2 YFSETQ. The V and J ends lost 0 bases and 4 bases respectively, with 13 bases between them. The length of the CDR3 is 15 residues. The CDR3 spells CASSLGGRGSYGYTF. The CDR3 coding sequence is TGCGCCAGCAGCTTGGGAGGTAGGGGATCCTATGGCTACACCTTC.

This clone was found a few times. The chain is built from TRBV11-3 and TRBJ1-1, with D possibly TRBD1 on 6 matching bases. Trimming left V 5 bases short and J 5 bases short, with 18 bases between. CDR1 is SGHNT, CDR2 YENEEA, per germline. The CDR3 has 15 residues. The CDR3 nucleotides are TGTGCCAGCAGCCCGCGTACGGGGGCTGGAACTGAAGCTTTCTTT. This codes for CASSPRTGAGTEAFF.

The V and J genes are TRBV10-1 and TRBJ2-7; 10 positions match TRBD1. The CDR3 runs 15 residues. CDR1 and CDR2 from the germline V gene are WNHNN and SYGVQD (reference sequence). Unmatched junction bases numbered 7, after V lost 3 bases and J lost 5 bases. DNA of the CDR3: TGCGCCAGCAGTGAATCCGGGACAGGGGCCCACGAGCAGTACTTC. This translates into CASSESGTGAHEQYF.